The TCR beta chain under discussion was sequenced for a study of graft-versus-host responses after intestinal transplantation. This clone was observed a single time. Its antigen is unknown. Generated by immunoSEQ multiplex PCR, the TCRdb table keeps only in-frame clones and is missing some. The sample has tens of thousands of clones, 87% seen once. The sequences come from unstimulated CD8+ T cells sorted from spleen or lymph node cells, collected before transplant. This receptor was identified in a human donor who was the organ donor for an intestinal transplant.

As DNA, the CDR3 is TGTGCCACTATGGGGCTAGCGGGGGAGCAGTTCTTC. Translated, it gives CATMGLAGEQFF. The rearrangement joins TRBV27 to TRBJ2-1; 9 nucleotides align to TRBD2. Looked up from germline, CDR1 is MNHEY and CDR2 is SMNVEV (reference sequence). V shed 10 bases, J shed 10 bases, and the junction held 8 bases outside the gene matches. CDR3 length: 12 residues.